This T cell receptor (beta chain) was recorded in a study of shared clonotypes between healthy human individuals. Using about 220 ng DNA, around 30,000 T cell genomes, the sorted-subset replicate PCRs were run. The protocol was immunoSEQ multiplex PCR, while the TCRdb copy is restricted to in-frame clones and leaves out a portion. The table shows 780,000 or so clones, with approximately 77% occurring only once. Findings and caveats of the study: Researchers sampled blood only, noting tissue repertoires likely differ.

Germline assignment: CDR1 SQVTM and CDR2 ANQGSEA. The CDR3 has 12 amino acids. Details on this clone: Its antigen remains unidentified.

The gene calls are TRBV29-1 and TRBJ2-5; the D is unclear. The J call is uncertain, as TRBJ2-7 better fits the DNA end. The specimen was memory CD4+ T cells sorted from blood. Subset noted: CD45RA-negative fraction. The clonotype originates from a woman aged 25 to 39 in good health. The CDR3 DNA reads TGCAGCGTTGATTCGCTAGGCGACGAGCAGTACTTC. Translating it yields CSVDSLGDEQYF.